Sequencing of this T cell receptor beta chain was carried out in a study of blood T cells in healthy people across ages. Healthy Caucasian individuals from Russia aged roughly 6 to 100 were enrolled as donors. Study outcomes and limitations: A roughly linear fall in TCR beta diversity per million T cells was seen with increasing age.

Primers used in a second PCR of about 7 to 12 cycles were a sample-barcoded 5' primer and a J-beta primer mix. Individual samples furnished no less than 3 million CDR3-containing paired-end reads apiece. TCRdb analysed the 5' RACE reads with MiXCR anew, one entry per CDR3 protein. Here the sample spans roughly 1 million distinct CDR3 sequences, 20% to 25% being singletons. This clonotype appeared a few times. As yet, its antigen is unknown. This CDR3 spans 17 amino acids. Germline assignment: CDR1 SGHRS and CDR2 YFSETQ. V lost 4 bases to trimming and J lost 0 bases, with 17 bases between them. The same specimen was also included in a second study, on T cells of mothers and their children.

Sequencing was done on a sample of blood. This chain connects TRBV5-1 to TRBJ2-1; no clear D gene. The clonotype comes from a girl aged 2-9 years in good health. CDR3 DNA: TGCGCCAGCAGCCCCGATCCTTCCTTTAGCTCCTACAATGAGCAGTTCTTC. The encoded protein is CASSPDPSFSSYNEQFF.